This entry lists 5 T cell receptor beta chains sequenced from one sample in a study of T-cell memory formation after mild COVID-19. MiXCR was run by TCRdb on the 5' RACE reads, yielding one entry per CDR3 protein. This sample has about 240,000 distinct CDR3 sequences, with 8.5% to 9.5% found just once. The sample comprised PBMCs or a T cell subset sorted from them (not recorded which). The receptors were sampled from a man aged 18 to 35 who had mild COVID-19 (a few samples of this study predate the infection). Cell type and time point are not known.

In this sample, this clonotype turned up a few times. The CDR3 DNA reads as TGCAGTGTCAAGGCCCACAATGAGCAGTTCTTC. Protein: CSVKAHNEQFF. The rearrangement uses TRBV20-1 and TRBJ2-1; D is undetermined. The CDR3 sequence is 11 residues long. The V gene's germline CDR1 is DFQATT and CDR2 SNEGSKA (reference sequence). Trimming removed 7 bases from V and 5 bases from J, with 9 bases in between.

The gene calls are TRBV5-1 and TRBJ2-1; D is unclear. Germline CDR1 and CDR2: SGHRS and YFSETQ. V was pared by 4 bases and J by 7 bases, with 12 bases between. This CDR3 spans 13 amino acids. Here the CDR3 reads CASSISPLNEQFF. In nucleotides, the CDR3 is TGCGCCAGCAGCATATCTCCGTTGAATGAGCAGTTCTTC.

This rearrangement joins TRBV4-3 to TRBJ1-4; maybe TRBD1 (5 bases). This CDR3 is built from 12 residues. Germline V gives CDR1 LGHNA, CDR2 YSLEER. The V end was cut by 3 bases, the J end by 12 bases, with 11 bases between. The CDR3 loop is CASSQGREELFF. The CDR3 coding sequence is TGCGCCAGCAGCCAGGGACGGGAGGAACTGTTTTTT.

The sample holds many counts of this clonotype. The chain joins TRBV5-6 to TRBJ2-7, with D possibly called TRBD1 or TRBD2 (5 bases each). This CDR3 has 15 amino acids. Germline CDR1 SGHDT, CDR2 YYEEEE. Trimming pared 3 bases from V and 3 bases from J, leaving 16 bases between. The CDR3 coding sequence is TGTGCCAGCAGCTCCGGACCGGGACCCCGCTACGAGCAGTACGTC. It codes for CASSSGPGPRYEQYV.

CDR3 in DNA: TGCGCCAGCAAAACCGGGACGGCGCAAGAGACCCAGTACTTC. The encoded protein is CASKTGTAQETQYF. The genes are TRBV5-1 and TRBJ2-5, with D perhaps matching TRBD1 or TRBD2 (5 bases each). Trimming removed 6 bases at V and 2 bases at J, with 14 bases between. This CDR3 is 14 amino acids long. Germline V gene data show CDR1 as SGHRS and CDR2 as YFSETQ.